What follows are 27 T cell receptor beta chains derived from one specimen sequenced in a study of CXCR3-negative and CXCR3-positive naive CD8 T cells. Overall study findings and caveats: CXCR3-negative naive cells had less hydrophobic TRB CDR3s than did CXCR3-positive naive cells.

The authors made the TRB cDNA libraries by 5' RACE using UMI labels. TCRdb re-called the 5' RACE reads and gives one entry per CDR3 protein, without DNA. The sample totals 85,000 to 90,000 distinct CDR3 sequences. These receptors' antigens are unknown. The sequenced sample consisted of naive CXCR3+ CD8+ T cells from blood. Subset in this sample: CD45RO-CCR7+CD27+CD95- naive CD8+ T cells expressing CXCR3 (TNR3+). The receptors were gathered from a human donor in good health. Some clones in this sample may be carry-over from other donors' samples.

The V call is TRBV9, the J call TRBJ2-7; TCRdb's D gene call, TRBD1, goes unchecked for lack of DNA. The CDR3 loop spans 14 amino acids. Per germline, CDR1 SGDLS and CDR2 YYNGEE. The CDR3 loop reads CASSVGGTPGEQYF.

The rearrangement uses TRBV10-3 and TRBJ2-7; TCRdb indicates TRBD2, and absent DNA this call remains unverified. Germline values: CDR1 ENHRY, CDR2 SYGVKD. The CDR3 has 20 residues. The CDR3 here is CAIGLPRREAIPPSSYEQYF.

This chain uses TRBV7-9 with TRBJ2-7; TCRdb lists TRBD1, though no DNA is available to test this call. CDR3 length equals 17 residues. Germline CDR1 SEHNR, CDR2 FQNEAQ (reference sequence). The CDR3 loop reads CASSFGPTGDYSYEQYF.

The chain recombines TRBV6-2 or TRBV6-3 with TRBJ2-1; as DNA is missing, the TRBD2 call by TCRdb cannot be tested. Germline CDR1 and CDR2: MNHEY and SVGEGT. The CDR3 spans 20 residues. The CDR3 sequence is CASSWVPRIGAQGAYNEQFF.

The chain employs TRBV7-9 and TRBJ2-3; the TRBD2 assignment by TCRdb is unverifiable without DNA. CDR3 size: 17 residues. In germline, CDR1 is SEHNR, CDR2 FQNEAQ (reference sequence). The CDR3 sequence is CASSRGGLAGVTDTQYF.

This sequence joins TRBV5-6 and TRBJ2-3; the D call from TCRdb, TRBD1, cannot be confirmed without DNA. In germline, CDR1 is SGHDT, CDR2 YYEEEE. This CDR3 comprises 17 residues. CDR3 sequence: CASSWVGGLTGSNTQYF.

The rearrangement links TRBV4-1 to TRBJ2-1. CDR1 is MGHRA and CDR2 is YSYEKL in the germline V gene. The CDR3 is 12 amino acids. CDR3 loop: CASSREMNEQFF.

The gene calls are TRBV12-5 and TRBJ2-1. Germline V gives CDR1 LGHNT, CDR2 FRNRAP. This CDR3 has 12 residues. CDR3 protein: CASGPWGNEQFF.

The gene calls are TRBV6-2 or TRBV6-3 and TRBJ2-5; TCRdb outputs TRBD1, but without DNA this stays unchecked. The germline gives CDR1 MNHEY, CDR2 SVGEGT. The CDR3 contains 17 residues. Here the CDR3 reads CASRAVPRERPQETQYF.

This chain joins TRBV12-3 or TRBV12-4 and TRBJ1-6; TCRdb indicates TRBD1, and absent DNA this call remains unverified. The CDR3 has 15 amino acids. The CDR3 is CASSFGQAIFSPLHF.

CDR3 sequence: CASSQSATEQFF. This chain connects TRBV12-3 or TRBV12-4 to TRBJ2-1. CDR3 length: 12 residues.

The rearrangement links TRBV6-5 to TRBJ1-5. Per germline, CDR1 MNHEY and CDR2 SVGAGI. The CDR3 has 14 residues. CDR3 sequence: CASSLDMVDRPQHF.

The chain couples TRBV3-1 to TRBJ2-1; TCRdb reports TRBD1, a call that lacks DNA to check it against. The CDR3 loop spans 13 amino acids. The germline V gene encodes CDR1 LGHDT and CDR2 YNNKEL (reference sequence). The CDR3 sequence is CASSPDINNEQFF.

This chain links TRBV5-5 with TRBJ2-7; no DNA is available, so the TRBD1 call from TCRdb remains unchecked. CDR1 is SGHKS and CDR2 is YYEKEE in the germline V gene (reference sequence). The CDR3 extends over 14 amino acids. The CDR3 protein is CASSSTGTPYEQYF.

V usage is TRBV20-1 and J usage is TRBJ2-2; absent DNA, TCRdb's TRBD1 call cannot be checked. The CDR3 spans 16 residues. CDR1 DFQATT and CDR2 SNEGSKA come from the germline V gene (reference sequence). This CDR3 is CSARVGGGAEDGELFF.

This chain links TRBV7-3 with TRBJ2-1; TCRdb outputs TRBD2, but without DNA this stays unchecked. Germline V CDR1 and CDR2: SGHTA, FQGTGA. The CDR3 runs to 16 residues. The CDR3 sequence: CASSFLAGGFRDEQFF.

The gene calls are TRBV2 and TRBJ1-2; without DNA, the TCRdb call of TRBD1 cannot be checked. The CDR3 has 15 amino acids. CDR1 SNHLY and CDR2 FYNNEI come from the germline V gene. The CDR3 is CASSETRTGPYGYTF.

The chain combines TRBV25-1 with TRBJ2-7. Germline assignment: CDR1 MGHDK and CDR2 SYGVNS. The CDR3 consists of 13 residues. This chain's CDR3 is CASSWTVGNEQYF.

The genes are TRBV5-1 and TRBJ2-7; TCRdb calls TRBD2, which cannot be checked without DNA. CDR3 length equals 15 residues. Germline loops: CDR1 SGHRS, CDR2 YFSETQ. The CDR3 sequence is CASSFFGRGDGEQYF. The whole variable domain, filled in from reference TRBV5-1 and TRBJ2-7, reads KAGVTQTPRYLIKTRGQQVTLSCSPISGHRSVSWYQQTPGQGLQFLFEYFSETQRNKGNFPGRFSGRQFSNSRSEMNVSTLELGDSALYLCASSFFGRGDGEQYFGPGTRLTVT.

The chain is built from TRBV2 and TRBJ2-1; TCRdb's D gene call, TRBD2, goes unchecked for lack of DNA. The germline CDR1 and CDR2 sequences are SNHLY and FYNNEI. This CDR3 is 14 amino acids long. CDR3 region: CASSGSGSYNEQFF.

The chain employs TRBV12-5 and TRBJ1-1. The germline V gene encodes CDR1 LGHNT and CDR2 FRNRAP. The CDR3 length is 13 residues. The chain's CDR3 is CASGLTLNTEAFF.

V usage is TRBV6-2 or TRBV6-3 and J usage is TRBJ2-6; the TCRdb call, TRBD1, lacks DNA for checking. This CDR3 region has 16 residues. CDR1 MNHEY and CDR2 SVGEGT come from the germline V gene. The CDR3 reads CASSLKGGSGANVLTF.

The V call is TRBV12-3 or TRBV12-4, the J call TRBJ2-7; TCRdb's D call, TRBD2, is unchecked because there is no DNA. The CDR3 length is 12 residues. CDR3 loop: CASSPGPAGQYF.

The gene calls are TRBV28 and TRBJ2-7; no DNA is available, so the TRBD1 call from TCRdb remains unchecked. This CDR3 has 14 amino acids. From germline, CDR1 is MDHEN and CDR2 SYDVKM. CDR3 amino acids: CASSHQGLSDEQYF.

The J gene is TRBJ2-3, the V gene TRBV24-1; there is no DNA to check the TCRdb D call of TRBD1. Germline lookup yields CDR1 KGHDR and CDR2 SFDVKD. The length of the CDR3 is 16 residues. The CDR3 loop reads CATRGRFGQEADTQYF.

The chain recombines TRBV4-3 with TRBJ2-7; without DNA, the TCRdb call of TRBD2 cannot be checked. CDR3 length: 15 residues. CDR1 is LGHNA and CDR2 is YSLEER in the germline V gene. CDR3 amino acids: CASSASSGGSYEQYF.

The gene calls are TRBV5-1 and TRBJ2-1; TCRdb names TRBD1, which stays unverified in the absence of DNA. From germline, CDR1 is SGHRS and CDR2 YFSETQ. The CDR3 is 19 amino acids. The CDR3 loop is CASSLWPLVPGQNNNEQFF. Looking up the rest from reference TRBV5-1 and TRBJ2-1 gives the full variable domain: KAGVTQTPRYLIKTRGQQVTLSCSPISGHRSVSWYQQTPGQGLQFLFEYFSETQRNKGNFPGRFSGRQFSNSRSEMNVSTLELGDSALYLCASSLWPLVPGQNNNEQFFGPGTRLTVL.